Below are 26 T cell receptor beta chains sequenced from a single sample in a study of T cells in Graves' hyperthyroidism and ophthalmopathy. RNA transcripts were the template for amplifying TCR beta CDR3 regions. During a first-round RT-PCR of the TCR CDR3, the HTBI primer set was used. In TCRdb, the multiplex PCR reads were re-called with MiXCR into one record per CDR3 protein. The profile covers 300,000 to 450,000 distinct CDR3 sequences, with around 13% appearing a single time and approximately 10% taken by the ten largest. Sequencing input: blood. The receptor source for this set is a woman aged 55-69 years with Graves' hyperthyroidism.

This clonotype was found once. The J gene is TRBJ2-6, the V gene TRBV3-1; TRBD2 might be the D (6 bases). Germline CDR1 reads LGHDT; CDR2 reads YNNKEL (reference sequence). The CDR3 is 19 residues long. The V end was cut by 2 bases, the J end by 4 bases, with 21 bases between. This CDR3 reads CASSQLIRSGYHGANVLTF. For the CDR3, the DNA is TGTGCCAGCAGCCAATTGATAAGAAGCGGGTATCACGGGGCCAACGTCCTGACTTTC.

This clonotype was recorded at least ten times. V is TRBV2 and J is TRBJ1-1; TRBD1 matches at 7 bases. With V trimmed by 5 bases and J by 4 bases, 4 bases remained unmatched. From germline, CDR1 is SNHLY and CDR2 FYNNEI. CDR3 length: 13 amino acids. CDR3 DNA: TGTGCCAGCAGTCCAGGGGGAAGCACTGAAGCTTTCTTT. Protein: CASSPGGSTEAFF.

In this sample, this clonotype turned up many times. This chain joins TRBV20-1 and TRBJ2-7, with 13 nucleotides matching TRBD2. The germline V gene has CDR1 DFQATT and CDR2 SNEGSKA (reference sequence). The CDR3 loop spans 14 amino acids. Losses at the gene ends were 3 bases for V and 5 bases for J; bases not matched to a gene: 4. This chain's CDR3 is CSASGTSGNNEQYF. The CDR3 coding sequence is TGCAGTGCTAGTGGGACTAGCGGGAACAACGAGCAGTACTTC.

This clonotype was observed a handful of times. The J gene is TRBJ2-7, the V gene TRBV19; 7 bases map to TRBD1. CDR3 size: 12 residues. Looked up from germline, CDR1 is LNHDA and CDR2 is SQIVND (reference sequence). V was pared by 8 bases and J by 4 bases, with 5 bases of the junction left unmatched. The CDR3 loop reads CASSDREYEQYF. CDR3 DNA: TGTGCCAGTTCTGACAGGGAGTACGAGCAGTACTTC.

There are many counts of this clonotype. V is TRBV4-2 and J is TRBJ2-7, with TRBD2 matching 8 bases. Germline CDR1 is LGHNA and CDR2 is YNFKEQ. V was pared by 0 bases and J by 3 bases, with 4 bases of the junction left unmatched. This CDR3 has 15 residues. The CDR3 reads CASSQDGAGDYEQYF. Here the CDR3 DNA reads TGTGCCAGCAGCCAAGACGGAGCGGGGGACTACGAGCAGTACTTC.

This clonotype came up many times. The chain couples TRBV7-2 to TRBJ1-4; D is unresolved. The CDR3 runs to 15 residues. Between the trimmed V and J ends, which lost 2 bases and 0 bases, there was a span of 7 bases. The germline V gene has CDR1 SGHTA and CDR2 FQGNSA. CDR3 loop: CASSLSMATNEKLFF. The DNA of the CDR3 is TGTGCCAGCAGCTTAAGCATGGCAACTAATGAAAAACTGTTTTTT.

The chain employs TRBV6-5 and TRBJ2-3; D is uncertain. The ends were cut back, 2 bases at V and 3 bases at J, with 3 bases in the middle. CDR1 and CDR2 from the germline V gene are MNHEY and SVGAGI. The CDR3 has 12 amino acids. The CDR3 loop reads CASSYETDTQYF. The CDR3 nucleotides are TGTGCCAGCAGTTACGAGACAGATACGCAGTATTTT.

The table lists this clonotype with many counts. Written as DNA, the CDR3 is TGTGCCAGCAGCTTACGGGTTAGAGGCGCTGAAGCTTTCTTT. Amino acid sequence: CASSLRVRGAEAFF. This chain joins TRBV13 and TRBJ1-1; no definite D call. This CDR3 contains 14 residues. Germline V gene lookup returns CDR1 PRHDT and CDR2 FYEKMQ (reference sequence). Deletions cut 2 bases from V and 6 bases from J, with 13 bases between.

This clonotype was observed a handful of times. The chain couples TRBV6-2 or TRBV6-3 to TRBJ2-2, with D possibly being TRBD2 (6 bases). Germline assignment: CDR1 MNHEY and CDR2 SVGEGT. The CDR3 sequence is 15 residues long. The germline V and J ends were trimmed by 0 bases and 8 bases, with 13 bases remaining between them. As DNA, the CDR3 is TGTGCCAGCAGTTACTCGATGGCGGGGAGAGGGGAGCTGTTTTTT. It specifies CASSYSMAGRGELFF.

This clonotype has a count of ten or more. The chain links TRBV11-3 to TRBJ2-7, with D possibly TRBD1 on 5 matching bases. The germline gives CDR1 SGHNT, CDR2 YENEEA. This CDR3 comprises 12 residues. V lost 4 bases to trimming and J lost 7 bases, with 11 bases between them. The CDR3, as DNA: TGTGCCAGCAGCTCCGGACAAGTTGAGCAGTACTTC. It yields the protein CASSSGQVEQYF.

This clonotype has only a few counts. V is TRBV4-1 and J is TRBJ2-7, with 7 positions matching TRBD2. Germline values: CDR1 MGHRA, CDR2 YSYEKL. The V segment lost 1 base and the J segment 0 bases; nucleotides outside the gene matches: 9. The CDR3 loop spans 17 amino acids. CDR3 nucleotides: TGCGCCAGCAGCCAAGGCCCGCGGGGCGGGAGCTCCTACGAGCAGTACTTC. Its translation is CASSQGPRGGSSYEQYF.

This clonotype was observed many times. The chain combines TRBV11-3 with TRBJ2-1; TRBD2 is a possible D gene (6 bases). The V end lost 4 bases, the J end lost 3 bases, and 19 bases lay between the germline ends. Germline values: CDR1 SGHNT, CDR2 YENEEA. This CDR3 spans 17 amino acids. The CDR3: CASSSRPPGLHYNEQFF. CDR3 DNA: TGTGCCAGCAGCTCCCGCCCCCCGGGACTCCACTACAATGAGCAGTTCTTC.

The rearrangement links TRBV6-2 or TRBV6-3 to TRBJ2-7; no clear D. This CDR3 comprises 13 residues. CDR1 and CDR2 (germline): MNHEY, SVGEGT. V lost 2 bases to trimming and J lost 4 bases, with 9 bases between them. The CDR3 bases are TGTGCCAGCAGTTACGGCCTGAAGTACGAGCAGTACTTC. As protein: CASSYGLKYEQYF.

V usage is TRBV11-2 and J usage is TRBJ2-3; 7 bases fit TRBD2. Trimming cost V 5 bases and J 3 bases; bases outside gene matches: 11. This CDR3 region has 16 residues. Germline values: CDR1 SGHAT, CDR2 FQNNGV. This chain's CDR3 is CASSGLRGGPTDTQYF. Here the CDR3 DNA reads TGTGCCAGCAGCGGGTTGCGGGGAGGGCCAACAGATACGCAGTATTTT.

The V gene is TRBV9, the J gene TRBJ2-1, with TRBD2 matching over 10 bases. CDR1 is SGDLS, CDR2 YYNGEE, per germline. Losses at the gene ends were 4 bases for V and 7 bases for J; bases not matched to a gene: 23. The CDR3 has 20 amino acids. The CDR3 bases are TGTGCCAGCAGCCCGGGGGGGAGCGGGAGGGGGGAAAGAGTGGGAAATGAGCAGTTCTTC. Amino acids: CASSPGGSGRGERVGNEQFF.

This clonotype was counted ten times or more. Written as DNA, the CDR3 is TGTGCCACCAGCAGAGACGGTAGGAGGGACACAGATACGCAGTATTTT. It is translated as CATSRDGRRDTDTQYF. The chain has TRBV15 and TRBJ2-3, with D perhaps matching TRBD2 (6 bases). The CDR3 is 16 residues long. Germline CDR1 LNHNV, CDR2 YYDKDF (reference sequence). Trimming took 0 bases from V and 2 from J, leaving 12 bases between them.

This clonotype was detected ten times or more. V gene TRBV6-1 combines with J gene TRBJ1-1; possible D gene TRBD1, 6 bases. The CDR3 runs 15 residues. Germline CDR1 and CDR2: MNHNS and SASEGT. The V and J ends lost 6 bases and 3 bases respectively, with 17 bases between them. As DNA, the CDR3 is TGTGCCAGCAGGGTAACCAGGGGTGAGGACACTGAAGCTTTCTTT. It translates to CASRVTRGEDTEAFF.

On this clonotype itself: Just one base apart from a much larger clone, this may be a read error. In DNA form, the CDR3 reads TGTGCCAGCAGTTCCCTCTCGGGACTAGCGGGAGGAGTTGATACGCAGTATTTT. Its protein product is CASSSLSGLAGGVDTQYF. The chain carries TRBV2 and TRBJ2-3, with 15 bases aligning to TRBD2. The germline V gene encodes CDR1 SNHLY and CDR2 FYNNEI. Germline trimming cut 5 bases from V and 6 bases from J; bases unmatched to any gene: 12. The CDR3 is 18 residues long.

The chain combines TRBV3-1 with TRBJ1-3; TRBD1 is a possible D gene (6 bases). CDR1 is LGHDT and CDR2 is YNNKEL in the germline V gene (reference sequence). This CDR3 is built from 17 residues. Trimming cost V 0 bases and J 3 bases, with 15 bases left between them. The DNA of the CDR3 is TGTGCCAGCAGCCAAGACGGCAGGGGATGGAGTGGAAACACCATATATTTT. Protein: CASSQDGRGWSGNTIYF.

This clonotype was seen many times. The chain combines TRBV11-1 with TRBJ2-4; weak D call: TRBD2 (5 bases). Trimming shortened V by 4 bases and J by 4 bases, and 14 bases separated the two germline ends. The CDR3 totals 15 residues. Looked up from germline, CDR1 is SGHAT and CDR2 is FQDESV (reference sequence). Here the CDR3 reads CASSSDFVLKNIQYF. CDR3 in DNA: TGTGCCAGCAGCTCGGACTTCGTATTAAAAAACATTCAGTACTTC.

About this clonotype: A single base separates this from a much larger clone, so it may be a read error. The chain carries TRBV29-1 and TRBJ2-1; 8 positions match TRBD2. The CDR3 totals 14 residues. V trimming: 2 bases; J trimming: 2 bases; junction bases outside the gene matches: 2. Germline V gene sequence: CDR1 SQVTM, CDR2 ANQGSEA. CDR3 protein: CSVEWRGAYNEQFF. The CDR3 nucleotides are TGCAGCGTTGAATGGCGGGGGGCCTACAATGAGCAGTTCTTC.

This clonotype appeared many times. The chain combines TRBV20-1 with TRBJ2-1, with a possible D match to TRBD2 (6 bases). The V gene's germline CDR1 is DFQATT and CDR2 SNEGSKA (reference sequence). V was cut by 0 bases and J by 4 bases, with 16 bases left in between. The CDR3 is 16 amino acids. In DNA form, the CDR3 reads TGCAGTGCTAGAGAGATAGGTGGAGGGTTGTACAATGAGCAGTTCTTC. It specifies CSAREIGGGLYNEQFF.

About this clonotype: A much larger clone sits a single nucleotide away, making a read error possible. The chain combines TRBV7-2 with TRBJ2-1; D perhaps matches TRBD2 (6 bases). Germline V gives CDR1 SGHTA, CDR2 FQGNSA. CDR3 length: 15 amino acids. CDR3 protein: CASSLSRLEYNEQLF. CDR3 bases: TGTGCCAGCAGCTTAAGTAGACTAGAATACAATGAGCAGCTCTTC.

For this clonotype: This clone may be a read error of a much larger clone one base away. The gene calls are TRBV7-9 and TRBJ2-3, with a possible D match to TRBD2 (6 bases). The CDR3 contains 15 residues. Per the germline V gene, CDR1 is SEHNR and CDR2 is FQNEAQ (reference sequence). V was pared by 2 bases and J by 11 bases, with 20 bases between. CDR3 residues: CASSLTAGPQIRQYF. CDR3 in DNA: TGTGCCAGCAGCTTAACCGCGGGGCCACAGATAAGGCAGTATTTT.

This clonotype has at least ten counts. The genes are TRBV7-2 and TRBJ2-3; D unclear. Looked up from germline, CDR1 is SGHTA and CDR2 is FQGNSA. The ends were cut back, 1 base at V and 5 bases at J, with 7 bases in the middle. The CDR3 has 13 amino acids. CDR3 DNA: TGTGCCAGCAGCTTAGAGGTCGTAGATACGCAGTATTTT. Translating it yields CASSLEVVDTQYF.

This clonotype was seen a handful of times. The rearrangement links TRBV7-9 to TRBJ2-3; D not resolved. From germline, CDR1 is SEHNR and CDR2 FQNEAQ (reference sequence). The CDR3 sequence is 16 residues long. V was clipped by 5 bases and J by 0 bases, with 15 bases between them. The chain's CDR3 is CASSPIRLSSTDTQYF. In nucleotides, the CDR3 is TGTGCCAGCAGCCCGATCAGATTATCTAGCACAGATACGCAGTATTTT.